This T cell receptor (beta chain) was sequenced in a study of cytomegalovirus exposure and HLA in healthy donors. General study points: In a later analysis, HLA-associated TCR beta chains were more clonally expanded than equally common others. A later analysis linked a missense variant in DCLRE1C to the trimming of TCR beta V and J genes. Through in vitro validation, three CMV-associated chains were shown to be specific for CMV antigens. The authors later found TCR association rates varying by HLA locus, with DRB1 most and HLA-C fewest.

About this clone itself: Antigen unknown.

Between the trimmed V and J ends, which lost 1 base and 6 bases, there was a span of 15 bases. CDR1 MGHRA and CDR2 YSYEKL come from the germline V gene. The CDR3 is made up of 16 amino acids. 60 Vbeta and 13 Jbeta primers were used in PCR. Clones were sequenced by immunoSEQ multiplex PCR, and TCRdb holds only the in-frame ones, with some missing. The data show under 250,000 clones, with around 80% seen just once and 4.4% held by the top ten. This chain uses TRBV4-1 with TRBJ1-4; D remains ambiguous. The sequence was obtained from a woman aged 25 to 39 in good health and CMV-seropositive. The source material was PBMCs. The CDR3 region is CASSQVGLRAYEKLFF. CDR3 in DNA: TGCGCCAGCAGCCAAGTGGGTCTGAGGGCCTATGAAAAACTGTTTTTT.